The 15 T cell receptor beta chains in this list originate from one sample, sequenced in a study of cytomegalovirus exposure and HLA in healthy donors. This PCR relied on a set of 60 Vbeta primers and 13 Jbeta primers. Sequencing used immunoSEQ multiplex PCR; TCRdb keeps in-frame clones, though not all of them. The sample has over 75,000 clones, approximately 80% seen once. The sample was PBMCs. These receptor sequences come from a man between 60 and 75 years old in good health and CMV-seropositive.

This clone was found once. The gene calls are TRBV7-9 and TRBJ2-2, with a tentative D call TRBD1 (6 bases). Trimming removed 3 bases at V and 1 base at J, with 9 bases between. CDR1 and CDR2 from the germline V gene are SEHNR and FQNEAQ (reference sequence). There are 15 residues in the CDR3. The CDR3 loop is CASSFRTENTGELFF. The CDR3 DNA follows: TGTGCCAGCAGCTTTAGGACAGAGAACACCGGGGAGCTGTTTTTT.

In this sample, this clone turned up once. This sequence joins TRBV5-4 and TRBJ2-5, with TRBD1 identical over 9 bases. The tail of the sequence fits TRBJ2-7 better, so the J call may be wrong. From germline, CDR1 is SGHNT and CDR2 YYREEE (reference sequence). The CDR3 covers 15 residues. CDR3 loop: CASSPSGTGNHEQYF. CDR3 sequence (DNA): TGTGCCAGCAGCCCCTCCGGGACAGGGAACCACGAGCAGTACTTC.

This chain uses TRBV14 with TRBJ2-3, with a possible D match to TRBD1 (5 bases). V lost 2 bases and J 5 bases, leaving 8 bases between the germline ends. The CDR3 length is 13 residues. Germline CDR1 and CDR2: SGHDN and FVKESK. The CDR3 loop is CASSQQGLDTQYF. CDR3 nucleotide sequence: TGTGCCAGCAGCCAACAGGGTCTAGATACGCAGTATTTT.

This clone showed up just once. The V call is TRBV5-1, the J call TRBJ2-7, with D possibly TRBD2 on 5 matching bases. Germline assignment: CDR1 SGHRS and CDR2 YFSETQ. The CDR3 spans 15 residues. The ends were cut back, 4 bases at V and 0 bases at J, with 14 bases in the middle. The CDR3 loop is CASSPSSGSSYEQYF. The CDR3 DNA sequence: TGCGCCAGCAGCCCCAGTTCGGGGAGCTCCTACGAGCAGTACTTC.

J is TRBJ1-6 and V is TRBV4-2, with a weak D call TRBD1 (6 bases). This CDR3 contains 15 residues. The V and J ends lost 0 bases and 6 bases respectively, with 9 bases between them. Germline V gives CDR1 LGHNA, CDR2 YNFKEQ. Written as DNA, the CDR3 is TGTGCCAGCAGCCAAGACAGGGGTAGTAATTCACCCCTCCACTTT. The encoded protein is CASSQDRGSNSPLHF.

J is TRBJ2-5 and V is TRBV30; D is unresolved. Trimming stripped 1 base from V and 2 bases from J, with 5 bases between. This CDR3 has 12 amino acids. Germline V gives CDR1 GTSNPN, CDR2 SVGIG (reference sequence). CDR3 sequence: CAWSGQQETQYF. In DNA form, the CDR3 reads TGTGCCTGGAGTGGGCAGCAAGAGACCCAGTACTTC.

The chain uses TRBV7-2 and TRBJ2-5; 9 bases are a match to TRBD2. V lost 0 bases, J lost 2 bases, and 1 base stayed unmatched. CDR1 is SGHTA and CDR2 is FQGNSA in the germline V gene. The CDR3 is 15 residues long. CDR3 residues: CASSLAAGGQETQYF. The CDR3 bases are TGTGCCAGCAGCTTAGCGGCGGGGGGGCAAGAGACCCAGTACTTC.

J is TRBJ2-7 and V is TRBV7-2; TRBD2 is a possible D gene (5 bases). The V and J ends lost 0 bases and 3 bases respectively, with 12 bases between them. This CDR3 comprises 15 residues. The germline V gene has CDR1 SGHTA and CDR2 FQGNSA. CDR3 in DNA: TGTGCCAGCAGCTTAGCCAGCGGCCTCCTCTACGAGCAGTACTTC. Its translation: CASSLASGLLYEQYF.

The chain employs TRBV4-1 and TRBJ2-7; 9 positions agree with TRBD1. CDR1 and CDR2 from the germline V gene are MGHRA and YSYEKL. With V trimmed by 0 bases and J by 2 bases, 5 bases remained unmatched. There are 16 residues in the CDR3. The CDR3 nucleotides read TGCGCCAGCAGCCAAGATAGGGGACAGGGACCCTACGAGCAGTACTTC. Protein product: CASSQDRGQGPYEQYF.

A remark on this clone: At one end the junction does not follow the germline gene, possibly because of a read error. This chain uses TRBV7-9 with TRBJ2-7; D possibly corresponds to TRBD2 (6 bases). The CDR3 loop spans 12 amino acids. Germline CDR1 reads SEHNR; CDR2 reads FQNEAQ (reference sequence). This CDR3 is CSSSLSGTGTDF. CDR3 in DNA: TGTTCCAGCAGCTTATCCGGGACTGGAACGGACTTC.

V and J are TRBV19 and TRBJ1-2; D is unclear. V was clipped by 10 bases and J by 2 bases, with 20 bases between them. The CDR3 runs to 15 residues. Germline V lookup: CDR1 LNHDA, CDR2 SQIVND (reference sequence). The CDR3 DNA is TGTGCCATCCAAACCCGGGGAGAGAGAAACTATGGCTACACCTTC. Translation: CAIQTRGERNYGYTF.

V and J are TRBV5-1 and TRBJ1-4; D possibly corresponds to TRBD1 (5 bases). V lost 6 bases and J lost 2, with 11 bases in between. The CDR3 runs to 14 residues. Germline assignment: CDR1 SGHRS and CDR2 YFSETQ. The CDR3 reads CASKSGATNEKLFF. Written as DNA, the CDR3 is TGCGCCAGCAAGTCTGGGGCGACTAATGAAAAACTGTTTTTT. Looking up the rest from reference TRBV5-1 and TRBJ1-4 gives the full variable domain: KAGVTQTPRYLIKTRGQQVTLSCSPISGHRSVSWYQQTPGQGLQFLFEYFSETQRNKGNFPGRFSGRQFSNSRSEMNVSTLELGDSALYLCASKSGATNEKLFFGSGTQLSVL.

The chain combines TRBV18 with TRBJ2-7, with no clear D. The CDR3 contains 16 residues. V lost 3 bases and J 1 base, leaving 16 bases between the germline ends. CDR1 is KGHSH and CDR2 is LQKENI in the germline V gene. DNA for the CDR3: TGTGCCAGCTCACCCAGGCCGCAGGCCAAGTCCTACGAGCAGTACTTC. It is translated as CASSPRPQAKSYEQYF.

The J gene is TRBJ2-3, the V gene TRBV11-3; D possibly corresponds to TRBD1 (6 bases). This CDR3 is 17 amino acids long. V lost 4 bases and J lost 1, with 18 bases in between. Germline V gene lookup returns CDR1 SGHNT and CDR2 YENEEA. In DNA form, the CDR3 reads TGTGCCAGCAGCTCTGGTACTACAGGGAAGGGCACAGATACGCAGTATTTT. This codes for CASSSGTTGKGTDTQYF.

This clone was recorded a few times. V is TRBV30 and J is TRBJ1-6, with 7 bases lining up with TRBD1. The junction had 13 bases not matched to a gene; V was cut back by 1 base and J by 1 base. CDR3 length equals 19 residues. CDR1 GTSNPN and CDR2 SVGIG come from the germline V gene (reference sequence). CDR3 amino acids: CAWSGPDRVRTSYNSPLHF. The CDR3 DNA reads as TGTGCCTGGAGTGGCCCCGACAGGGTGAGGACATCCTATAATTCACCCCTCCACTTT.